This T cell receptor (beta chain) was documented in a study of shared clonotypes between healthy human individuals. The study's findings and limits: The sole specimen, blood, was sampled, and tissue repertoires likely differ.

A word on this clone: Antigen specificity is unknown.

TCRdb's copy holds only in-frame clones and misses some; the assay was immunoSEQ multiplex PCR. This sample has about 2,500,000 clones; approximately 90% occur once, and the top ten carry about 0.13%. Donors were healthy HIV-negative adults without recently reported acute infections or vaccinations. The clonotype originates from a man aged 18 to 29 in good health. Sequencing was carried out using naive CD4+ T cells sorted from blood. Subset indicated: CD45RA+ positively selected.

For the CDR3, the DNA is TGTGCCAGCAGGGAAGACAGGGCCACCTACGAGCAGTACTTC. Translation: CASREDRATYEQYF. V and J are TRBV6-6 and TRBJ2-7, with TRBD1 matching over 7 bases. This CDR3 region has 14 residues. Per the germline V gene, CDR1 is MNHNY and CDR2 is SVGAGI (reference sequence). V lost 6 bases, J lost 2 bases, and 7 bases stayed unmatched.